A single sample is the source of the 29 T cell receptor beta chains below, sequenced in a study of T cells after yellow fever vaccination. TCRdb itself ran the 5' RACE reads through MiXCR, one entry per CDR3 protein. This table holds around 40,000 distinct CDR3 sequences, 6.8% found once. Sequenced here: CD8+ T cells not binding an NS4B(214-222) dextramer, sorted from PBMCs, sampled 45 days after the yellow fever booster vaccination. Receptors were obtained from a man aged 25 to 45 who received the YFV17D yellow fever vaccine.

This clonotype occurred many times. V is TRBV5-1 and J is TRBJ2-6; the D is unclear. CDR1 is SGHRS, CDR2 YFSETQ, per germline. This CDR3 is built from 16 residues. V shed 5 bases and J shed 2 bases, with 14 bases lying between them. DNA of the CDR3: TGCGCCAGCAGTTCAAGTAGGGTTACTGGGGCCAACGTCCTGACTTTC. Amino acid sequence: CASSSSRVTGANVLTF.

Many counts were recorded for this clonotype. This CDR3 is CASSYWGGTRPYNEQFF. CDR3 nucleotide sequence: TGTGCCAGCAGTTACTGGGGTGGGACTAGACCCTACAATGAGCAGTTCTTC. V is TRBV6-2 or TRBV6-3 and J is TRBJ2-1, with TRBD2 matching 8 bases. The CDR3 is made up of 17 amino acids. Germline V gene data show CDR1 as MNHEY and CDR2 as SVGEGT. After removal of 1 base from V and 2 bases from J, the junction contained 7 bases not matched to a gene.

This clonotype was detected many times. The chain carries TRBV29-1 and TRBJ1-2; perhaps TRBD1 as D (6 bases). The CDR3 extends over 11 amino acids. The V gene's germline CDR1 is SQVTM and CDR2 ANQGSEA. Trimming stripped 5 bases from V and 7 bases from J, with 11 bases between. The CDR3 is CSVNRASGYTF. CDR3 bases: TGCAGCGTTAACAGGGCTAGTGGCTACACCTTC. Supplemented by reference TRBV29-1 and TRBJ1-2, the full variable domain reads SAVISQKPSRDICQRGTSLTIQCQVDSQVTMMFWYRQQPGQSLTLIATANQGSEATYESGFVIDKFPISRPNLTFSTLTVSNMSPEDSSIYLCSVNRASGYTFGSGTRLTVV.

The J gene is TRBJ2-7, the V gene TRBV6-5, with D maybe TRBD2 (7 bases). This CDR3 region has 15 residues. V was pared by 0 bases and J by 6 bases, with 15 bases between. CDR1 and CDR2 from the germline V gene are MNHEY and SVGAGI. The CDR3 spells CASSYSIRGAGEQYF. The DNA for the CDR3 is TGTGCCAGCAGTTACTCGATACGGGGGGCTGGCGAGCAGTACTTC.

This clonotype was seen at least ten times. This sequence joins TRBV27 and TRBJ2-4, with a weak D call TRBD2 (6 bases). CDR3 length: 12 amino acids. Trimming pared 8 bases from V and 8 bases from J, leaving 13 bases between. Per germline, CDR1 MNHEY and CDR2 SMNVEV (reference sequence). The DNA of the CDR3 is TGTGCCAGCTTAGGGAGGAAGGACATTCAGTACTTC. Its protein is CASLGRKDIQYF.

In this sample, this clonotype turned up many times. V and J are TRBV15 and TRBJ2-2; D remains ambiguous. V was shortened by 0 bases and J by 0 bases, with 11 bases between the two germline ends. Looked up from germline, CDR1 is LNHNV and CDR2 is YYDKDF (reference sequence). This CDR3 region has 17 residues. Here the CDR3 DNA reads TGTGCCACCAGCAGAGATTTGGGGTATACGAACACCGGGGAGCTGTTTTTT. It yields the protein CATSRDLGYTNTGELFF.

This clonotype was seen repeatedly, ten times or more. This chain links TRBV6-5 with TRBJ2-3, with D perhaps matching TRBD1 or TRBD2 (5 bases each). The CDR3 has 15 amino acids. The germline V and J ends were trimmed by 4 bases and 1 base, with 12 bases remaining between them. Germline V gene sequence: CDR1 MNHEY, CDR2 SVGAGI. CDR3 bases: TGTGCCAGCAGTTCCTCCCCGGGGCGCACAGATACGCAGTATTTT. It encodes CASSSSPGRTDTQYF.

The gene calls are TRBV12-3 or TRBV12-4 and TRBJ2-1, with a possible D match to TRBD2 (5 bases). The V end was cut by 7 bases, the J end by 4 bases, with 20 bases between. The CDR3 has 16 residues. The CDR3 bases are TGTGCCAGCAAAACCTCGCGCGGGCGCGCGTACAATGAGCAGTTCTTC. It is translated as CASKTSRGRAYNEQFF.

With regard to this clonotype: This may arise from a read error, as a much more abundant clone is one base away. The chain uses TRBV21-1 and TRBJ2-3; the D call in the table, TRBD1, was not verified against the DNA. TRBV21-1 is flagged as a pseudogene. The CDR3 spans 14 residues. The CDR3, as DNA: TGTGCCAGCAGCAACCGGGGGAGCACAGATACGCAGTATTTT. Amino acids: CASSNRGSTDTQYF.

This clonotype appeared many times. The chain employs TRBV7-6 and TRBJ2-3; the D gene is possibly TRBD1 (6 bases). The CDR3 has 15 amino acids. CDR1 is SGHVS and CDR2 is FNYEAQ in the germline V gene. V gave up 8 bases and J gave up 3 bases, with 18 bases separating them. In DNA, the CDR3 is TGTGCCAGCCAGGGGTCGGCAGGGCCTACAGATACGCAGTATTTT. It codes for CASQGSAGPTDTQYF.

In this sample, this clonotype turned up many times. This chain connects TRBV13 to TRBJ2-1; 10 bases are a match to TRBD2. Germline loops: CDR1 PRHDT, CDR2 FYEKMQ (reference sequence). With 7 bases clipped from V and 7 bases from J, the junction kept 7 bases outside the gene matches. This CDR3 has 14 amino acids. CDR3 nucleotide sequence: TGTGCCAGCACCCGGGGACTAGCGTGGAATGAGCAGTTCTTC. This sequence encodes CASTRGLAWNEQFF.

A remark on this clonotype: A much bigger clone sits one base away, suggesting this may be a read error. This chain joins TRBV28 and TRBJ2-5; no definite D call. CDR1 and CDR2 (germline): MDHEN, SYDVKM. The CDR3 is made up of 14 amino acids. The CDR3 DNA reads as TGTGCCAGCAGTTCTCTGGTTGGGGAAGAGACCCACTACTTC. It yields the protein CASSSLVGEETHYF.

This clonotype was seen ten or more times. The chain is built from TRBV4-3 and TRBJ2-5; TRBD2 might be the D (7 bases). The germline V and J ends were trimmed by 4 bases and 4 bases, with 19 bases remaining between them. Germline V gives CDR1 LGHNA, CDR2 YSLEER. CDR3 length: 16 amino acids. CDR3 sequence: CASSPGGGQGGETQYF. In DNA, the CDR3 is TGCGCCAGCAGCCCCGGGGGAGGGCAAGGGGGAGAGACCCAGTACTTC.

This clonotype has ten or more counts. The chain joins TRBV5-1 to TRBJ2-7; D possibly corresponds to TRBD1 (5 bases). From germline, CDR1 is SGHRS and CDR2 YFSETQ. V shed 4 bases and J shed 1 base, with 15 bases lying between them. The CDR3 sequence is 15 residues long. CDR3 amino acids: CASSIETDASYEQYF. CDR3 bases: TGCGCCAGCAGCATAGAGACAGATGCTTCCTACGAGCAGTACTTC. The full variable domain, its missing parts supplied by reference TRBV5-1 and TRBJ2-7, is KAGVTQTPRYLIKTRGQQVTLSCSPISGHRSVSWYQQTPGQGLQFLFEYFSETQRNKGNFPGRFSGRQFSNSRSEMNVSTLELGDSALYLCASSIETDASYEQYFGPGTRLTVT.

This clonotype was seen ten or more times. The V gene is TRBV7-2, the J gene TRBJ1-2; 7 bases are a match to TRBD1. CDR3 length: 16 residues. CDR1 and CDR2 (germline): SGHTA, FQGNSA. With V trimmed by 5 bases and J by 3 bases, 12 bases remained unmatched. CDR3 residues: CASSPQTGTFDYGYTF. The CDR3 DNA reads as TGTGCCAGCAGCCCCCAGACAGGGACCTTCGACTATGGCTACACCTTC.

About this clonotype itself: This may arise from a read error, as a much more abundant clone is one base away. The chain has TRBV5-1 and TRBJ2-1; the match to TRBD1 covers 8 bases. V lost 5 bases, J lost 10 bases, and 11 bases stayed unmatched. The CDR3 loop spans 14 amino acids. Germline CDR1 reads SGHRS; CDR2 reads YFSETQ. In DNA form, the CDR3 reads TGCGCCAGCAGGTTAGGGACAGGAAAGGGGGAGCAGTTCTTC. Encoded protein: CASRLGTGKGEQFF. The variable domain in full, completed from reference TRBV5-1 and TRBJ2-1, reads KAGVTQTPRYLIKTRGQQVTLSCSPISGHRSVSWYQQTPGQGLQFLFEYFSETQRNKGNFPGRFSGRQFSNSRSEMNVSTLELGDSALYLCASRLGTGKGEQFFGPGTRLTVL.

This clonotype occurred many times. This chain links TRBV6-2 or TRBV6-3 with TRBJ2-7; TRBD1 matches at 11 bases. CDR1 is MNHEY, CDR2 SVGEGT, per germline. CDR3 length equals 15 residues. The ends lost 2 bases at V and 3 bases at J; junction bases unmatched: 3. Here the CDR3 DNA reads TGTGCCAGCAGTTACGGACAGGGGGCAGACTACGAGCAGTACTTC. It codes for CASSYGQGADYEQYF.

Regarding this clonotype: One end of the junction varies from germline; a read error may be responsible. The CDR3 region has the DNA TGCGACAGCAGCCAAGTTGGGGCAGATCAAGAGACCCAGTACTTC. It encodes CDSSQVGADQETQYF. J is TRBJ2-5 and V is TRBV4-3, with TRBD1 as a possible D gene (5 bases). CDR1 and CDR2 from the germline V gene are LGHNA and YSLEER. The CDR3 consists of 15 residues.

This clonotype was seen ten or more times. In DNA form, the CDR3 reads TGCAGCATCCAACCCGGGACTAGTCCTAACAATGAGCAGTTCTTC. Amino acid sequence: CSIQPGTSPNNEQFF. This chain uses TRBV29-1 with TRBJ2-1; the match to TRBD2 covers 8 bases. Germline lookup yields CDR1 SQVTM and CDR2 ANQGSEA. The trim removed 8 bases at V and 5 bases at J, leaving 14 bases unmatched. This CDR3 is 15 amino acids long.

This clonotype came up many times. The chain combines TRBV14 with TRBJ1-2; maybe TRBD1 (5 bases). Germline V gene lookup returns CDR1 SGHDN and CDR2 FVKESK. This CDR3 has 14 amino acids. Trimming removed 0 bases from V and 4 bases from J, with 9 bases in between. CDR3 sequence reads: CASSQDPTGYGYTF. In nucleotides, the CDR3 is TGTGCCAGCAGCCAAGATCCAACAGGCTATGGCTACACCTTC.

The chain links TRBV6-1 to TRBJ2-5, with D maybe TRBD1 (6 bases). The CDR3 has 14 residues. V was trimmed by 1 base and J by 5 bases, leaving 11 bases between them. The germline V gene has CDR1 MNHNS and CDR2 SASEGT. CDR3 sequence reads: CASSEGTGWETQYF. The CDR3 nucleotides are TGTGCCAGCAGTGAAGGCACAGGGTGGGAGACCCAGTACTTC.

This clonotype has only a few counts. The chain recombines TRBV18 with TRBJ2-7, with a possible D match to TRBD1 (5 bases). Looked up from germline, CDR1 is KGHSH and CDR2 is LQKENI. Trimming removed 3 bases at V and 3 bases at J, with 18 bases between. The CDR3 is made up of 16 amino acids. CDR3 sequence: CASSPPPQGKGYEQYF. The CDR3 DNA reads as TGTGCCAGCTCACCGCCCCCGCAGGGTAAAGGCTACGAGCAGTACTTC.

This clonotype was picked up many times. CDR3 protein: CSVVGQEDLTGELFF. For the CDR3, the DNA is TGCAGCGTTGTCGGTCAGGAGGATCTGACCGGGGAGCTGTTTTTT. The chain employs TRBV29-1 and TRBJ2-2, with D tentatively TRBD2 (5 bases). The V gene's germline CDR1 is SQVTM and CDR2 ANQGSEA. This CDR3 has 15 amino acids. The germline V and J ends were trimmed by 4 bases and 5 bases, with 17 bases remaining between them.

Of note for this clonotype: A much larger clone lies a single base off, so this may be a read error. The chain carries TRBV6-1 and TRBJ2-3; TRBD1 agrees at 9 bases. CDR3 length: 15 residues. The germline CDR1 and CDR2 sequences are MNHNS and SASEGT. In DNA form, the CDR3 reads TGTGCCAGCAGCATACGGACAGGGGTCACATATACGCAGTATTTT. It yields the protein CASSIRTGVTYTQYF.

About this clonotype: A read error may be the cause here, since a much bigger clone is one base away. The chain is built from TRBV6-1 and TRBJ2-5; D unclear. The germline V gene has CDR1 MNHNS and CDR2 SASEGT. CDR3 size: 11 residues. V dropped 3 bases and J dropped 5 bases, with 4 bases sitting between them. CDR3 coding DNA: TGTGCCAGCAGTGATGCGGAGACCCAGTACTTC. It specifies CASSDAETQYF.

This clonotype was seen many times. The chain links TRBV7-9 to TRBJ1-2; possibly TRBD1 for D (6 bases). V was trimmed by 5 bases and J by 4 bases, leaving 11 bases between them. The germline CDR1 and CDR2 sequences are SEHNR and FQNEAQ (reference sequence). The CDR3 runs to 13 residues. CDR3 sequence reads: CASSADSTYGYTF. The CDR3, as DNA: TGTGCCAGCAGCGCGGACAGCACCTATGGCTACACCTTC.

In its sample, this clonotype was seen a few times. The gene calls are TRBV21-1 and TRBJ2-7; TRBD1 reflects the table's D call only, with no check against the DNA. TRBV21-1 is a pseudogene. CDR3 size: 18 residues. The CDR3 DNA reads TGTGCCAGCAGCATCCTAGGACAGGGGGCTCCACTGGGGTACGAGCAGTACTTC. Encoded protein: CASSILGQGAPLGYEQYF.

This rearrangement joins TRBV7-9 to TRBJ2-5; D call uncertain. This CDR3 is built from 15 residues. Per the germline V gene, CDR1 is SEHNR and CDR2 is FQNEAQ (reference sequence). V was cut by 5 bases and J by 3 bases, with 16 bases left in between. Here the CDR3 reads CASSPSLSSEETQYF. CDR3 in DNA: TGTGCCAGCAGCCCCAGTCTCAGCAGTGAAGAGACCCAGTACTTC.

This clonotype occurred many times. The gene calls are TRBV9 and TRBJ1-6; D gene uncertain. The CDR3 loop spans 12 amino acids. With 3 bases removed from V and 15 bases from J, the gap between germline ends came to 13 bases. The V gene's germline CDR1 is SGDLS and CDR2 YYNGEE. The CDR3 DNA sequence: TGTGCCAGCAGCGGTGGTGAAGGAAACCTCCACTTT. Translation: CASSGGEGNLHF.